This T cell receptor (beta chain) was recorded in a study of T cell repertoires in cytomegalovirus infection. Study-wide context: Public TCR beta signature analysis indicated the presence of both CMV infection and matching HLA type. Broader study findings: Clonotypes of TCR beta that were HLA-C-restricted and CMV-specific dominated the ex vivo response.

This CDR3 is 11 amino acids long. V was cut by 6 bases and J by 6 bases, with 8 bases left in between. The germline V gene has CDR1 ENHRY and CDR2 SYGVKD. Regarding this clonotype: Its antigen is still unknown.

TCRdb re-called the reads with MiXCR, one entry per CDR3 protein. The data contain around 71,000 distinct CDR3 sequences, more than 20% of them singletons. Sequencing used CD8+ T cells from cultured PBMCs, obtained from culture after CMV antigen stimulation. The sequence derives from a human donor in good health (CMV status not recorded). Some clones in this sample may be carry-over from other donors' samples. This chain uses TRBV10-3 with TRBJ1-2; D call uncertain. The CDR3 sequence is CAISQADGYTF. CDR3 coding DNA: TGTGCCATCAGCCAGGCTGATGGCTACACCTTC.